The entry below describes one T cell receptor beta chain. The entry originates in a study of blood T cell repertoires in COVID-19. Looked up from germline, CDR1 is MNHNY and CDR2 is SVGAGI (reference sequence). Trimming removed 6 bases from V and 0 bases from J, with 14 bases in between. CDR3 size: 16 residues. The assay was immunoSEQ multiplex PCR, and TCRdb's table has in-frame clones only and misses some. The data contain a few hundred thousand clones, approximately 86% of them singletons. The sequencing sample was made of peripheral blood. V and J are TRBV6-6 and TRBJ2-2; D is uncertain. The TCR sequence derives from a man in his 60s with acute or convalescent COVID-19. CDR3 sequence (DNA): TGTGCCAGCAGCCCCACGAAACAGACGAACACCGGGGAGCTGTTTTTT. Translating it yields CASSPTKQTNTGELFF.